This is a list of T cell receptor beta chains from one sample in a study of identical twins. TCRdb processed the 5' RACE reads anew with MiXCR; each CDR3 protein has one entry. The sample lists some 240,000 distinct CDR3 sequences; approximately 10% were seen once. Sample: memory T cells sorted from blood. The receptors come from a man between 45 and 60 years old in good health. CDR3s include the opening cysteine and the closing phenylalanine or tryptophan. Fields, in order: J gene, V gene, D gene, clone size, CDR3 protein, CDR3 DNA. The D gene is left open where the match is weak. Clone sizes are given selectively: once, few, many, or a class where the clone is expanded.

j_gene: TRBJ1-4
v_gene: TRBV18
d_gene: -
abundance: -
CDR3aa: CASSSDRNEKLFF
CDR3nt: TGTGCCAGCTCATCGGACCGGAATGAAAAACTGTTTTTT

j_gene: TRBJ2-5
v_gene: TRBV18
d_gene: -
abundance: few
CDR3aa: CASSPQRGGQETQYF
CDR3nt: TGTGCCAGCTCACCACAGAGGGGCGGCCAAGAGACCCAGTACTTC

j_gene: TRBJ2-5
v_gene: TRBV29-1
d_gene: TRBD2
abundance: many
CDR3aa: CSVDSGEGETQYF
CDR3nt: TGCAGCGTTGATAGCGGGGAGGGGGAGACCCAGTACTTC

j_gene: TRBJ2-3
v_gene: TRBV7-2
d_gene: -
abundance: many
CDR3aa: CASSLGDSSSTDTQYF
CDR3nt: TGTGCCAGCAGCTTAGGTGACAGCTCTAGCACAGATACGCAGTATTTT

j_gene: TRBJ1-2
v_gene: TRBV28
d_gene: TRBD1
abundance: many
CDR3aa: CASSLDRGFYGYTF
CDR3nt: TGTGCCAGCAGTCTCGACAGGGGCTTCTATGGCTACACCTTC

j_gene: TRBJ2-5
v_gene: TRBV28
d_gene: -
abundance: many
CDR3aa: CASAPEYQETQYF
CDR3nt: TGTGCCAGCGCCCCAGAGTACCAAGAGACCCAGTACTTC

j_gene: TRBJ2-5
v_gene: TRBV5-6
d_gene: TRBD1
abundance: -
CDR3aa: CASSLVGAQGAWETQYF
CDR3nt: TGTGCCAGCAGCTTGGTTGGAGCACAGGGGGCCTGGGAGACCCAGTACTTC

j_gene: TRBJ2-7
v_gene: TRBV29-1
d_gene: -
abundance: many
CDR3aa: CSVSSGFDEQYF
CDR3nt: TGCAGCGTTAGTTCGGGTTTCGACGAGCAGTACTTC

j_gene: TRBJ2-7
v_gene: TRBV20-1
d_gene: TRBD2
abundance: many
CDR3aa: CSAIPPGGKYYEQYF
CDR3nt: TGCAGTGCTATTCCACCCGGGGGGAAGTACTACGAGCAGTACTTC

j_gene: TRBJ2-5
v_gene: TRBV5-4
d_gene: -
abundance: few
CDR3aa: CASSQNQQGGETQYF
CDR3nt: TGTGCCAGCAGCCAGAACCAACAGGGAGGGGAGACCCAGTACTTC

j_gene: TRBJ2-5
v_gene: TRBV6-5
d_gene: -
abundance: many
CDR3aa: CASSYSLVYGAQETQYF
CDR3nt: TGTGCCAGCAGTTACTCATTAGTTTATGGGGCCCAAGAGACCCAGTACTTC

j_gene: TRBJ2-7
v_gene: TRBV20-1
d_gene: -
abundance: few
CDR3aa: CSAQGASYEQYF
CDR3nt: TGCAGTGCTCAAGGGGCTAGCTACGAGCAGTACTTC

j_gene: TRBJ2-1
v_gene: TRBV9
d_gene: -
abundance: -
CDR3aa: CASSVGVLWDEQFF
CDR3nt: TGTGCCAGCAGCGTAGGGGTCCTCTGGGATGAGCAGTTCTTC

j_gene: TRBJ2-3
v_gene: TRBV5-1
d_gene: -
abundance: many
CDR3aa: CASSFTGFGTDTQYF
CDR3nt: TGCGCCAGCAGCTTCACGGGATTTGGCACAGATACGCAGTATTTT

j_gene: TRBJ2-7
v_gene: TRBV28
d_gene: -
abundance: -
CDR3aa: CASSFTGKSYEQYF
CDR3nt: TGTGCCAGCAGTTTCACGGGAAAGTCCTACGAGCAGTACTTC

j_gene: TRBJ2-4
v_gene: TRBV7-9
d_gene: -
abundance: many
CDR3aa: CASSLDSQNIQYF
CDR3nt: TGTGCCAGCAGCTTAGACAGCCAAAACATTCAGTACTTC

j_gene: TRBJ2-3
v_gene: TRBV9
d_gene: -
abundance: few
CDR3aa: CASSVAQGTDTQYF
CDR3nt: TGTGCCAGCAGCGTAGCCCAGGGCACAGATACGCAGTATTTT

j_gene: TRBJ2-1
v_gene: TRBV5-1
d_gene: TRBD2
abundance: many
CDR3aa: CASSSSFGGRPSSYNEQFF
CDR3nt: TGCGCCAGCAGCTCCTCCTTTGGCGGGAGGCCGAGCTCCTACAATGAGCAGTTCTTC

j_gene: TRBJ1-4
v_gene: TRBV5-1
d_gene: -
abundance: -
CDR3aa: CASSIRGGGEKLFF
CDR3nt: TGCGCCAGCAGCATTAGGGGGGGCGGTGAAAAACTGTTTTTT